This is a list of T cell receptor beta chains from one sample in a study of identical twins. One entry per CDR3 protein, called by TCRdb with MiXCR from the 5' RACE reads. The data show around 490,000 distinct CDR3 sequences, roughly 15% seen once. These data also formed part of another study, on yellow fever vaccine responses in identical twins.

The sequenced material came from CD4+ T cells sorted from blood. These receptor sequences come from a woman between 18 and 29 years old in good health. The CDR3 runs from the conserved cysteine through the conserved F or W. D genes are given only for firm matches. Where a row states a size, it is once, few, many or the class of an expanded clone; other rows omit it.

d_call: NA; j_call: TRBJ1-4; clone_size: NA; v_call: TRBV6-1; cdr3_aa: CASSDTTPDEKLFF; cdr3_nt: TGTGCCAGCAGTGACACCACCCCAGATGAAAAACTGTTTTTT
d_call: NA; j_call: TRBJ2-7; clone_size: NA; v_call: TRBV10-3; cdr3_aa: CAISGQDSYEQYF; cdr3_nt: TGTGCCATCAGTGGGCAGGATTCCTACGAGCAGTACTTC
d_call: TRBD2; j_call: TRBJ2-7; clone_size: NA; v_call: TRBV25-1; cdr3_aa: CASSESLGLAGEQYF; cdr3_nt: TGTGCCAGCAGTGAATCCCTCGGACTAGCGGGCGAGCAGTACTTC
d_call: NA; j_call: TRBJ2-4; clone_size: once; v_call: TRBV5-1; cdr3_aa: CASSSERGIQYF; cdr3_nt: TGCGCCAGCAGCTCGGAAAGGGGGATTCAGTACTTC
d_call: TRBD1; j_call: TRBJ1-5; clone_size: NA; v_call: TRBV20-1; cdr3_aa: CSAATGTDQPQHF; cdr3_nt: TGCAGTGCTGCGACAGGGACGGATCAGCCCCAGCATTTT
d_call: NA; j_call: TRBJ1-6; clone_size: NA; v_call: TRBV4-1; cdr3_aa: CASSHTGSALRNSPLHF; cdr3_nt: TGCGCCAGCAGCCACACTGGCTCAGCGCTACGGAATTCACCCCTCCACTTT
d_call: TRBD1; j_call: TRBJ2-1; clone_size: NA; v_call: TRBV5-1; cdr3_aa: CASSLVVVGTGSYNEQFF; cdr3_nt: TGCGCCAGCAGCTTGGTCGTTGTCGGGACAGGGTCTTACAATGAGCAGTTCTTC
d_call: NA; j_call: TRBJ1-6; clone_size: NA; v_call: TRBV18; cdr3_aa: CASSPERDSPLHF; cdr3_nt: TGTGCCAGCTCACCAGAGCGGGACTCACCCCTCCACTTT
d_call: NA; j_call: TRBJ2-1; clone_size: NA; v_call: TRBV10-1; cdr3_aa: CASSARSGWYEQFF; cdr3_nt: TGCGCCAGCAGTGCCAGGTCTGGCTGGTATGAGCAGTTCTTC
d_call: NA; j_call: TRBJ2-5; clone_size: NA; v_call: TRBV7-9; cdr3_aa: CASSRGGAAKGETQYF; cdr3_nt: TGTGCCAGCAGCCGAGGTGGGGCGGCGAAAGGAGAGACCCAGTACTTC
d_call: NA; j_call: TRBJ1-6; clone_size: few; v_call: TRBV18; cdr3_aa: CASSPGIGNNSPLHF; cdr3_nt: TGTGCCAGCTCACCAGGCATAGGGAATAATTCACCCCTCCACTTT
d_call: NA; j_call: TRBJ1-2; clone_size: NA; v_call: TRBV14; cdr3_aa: CASSLLGASNYGYTF; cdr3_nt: TGTGCCAGCAGCCTACTGGGAGCTTCTAACTATGGCTACACCTTC
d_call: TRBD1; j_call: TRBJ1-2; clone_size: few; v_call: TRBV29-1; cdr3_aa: CSVVDRGGGYTF; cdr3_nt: TGCAGCGTTGTAGACAGGGGTGGTGGCTACACCTTC
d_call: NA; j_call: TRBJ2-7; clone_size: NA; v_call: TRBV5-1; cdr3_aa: CASSPGPSSVPPLLPGYEQYF; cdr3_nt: TGCGCCAGCAGCCCCGGCCCGAGTTCCGTTCCGCCCTTACTACCAGGCTACGAGCAGTACTTC
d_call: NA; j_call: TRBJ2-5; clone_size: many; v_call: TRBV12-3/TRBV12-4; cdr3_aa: CASSLGGTETQYF; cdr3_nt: TGTGCCAGCAGTTTAGGGGGGACCGAGACCCAGTACTTC
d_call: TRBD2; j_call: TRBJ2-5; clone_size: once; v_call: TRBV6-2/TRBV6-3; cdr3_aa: CASSPISRGLAGGMYQETQYF; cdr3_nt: TGTGCCAGCAGCCCTATTTCTCGGGGGCTAGCGGGGGGAATGTACCAAGAGACCCAGTACTTC
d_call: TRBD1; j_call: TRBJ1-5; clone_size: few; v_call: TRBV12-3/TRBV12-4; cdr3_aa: CASSRTQGASNQPQHF; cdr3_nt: TGTGCCAGCAGTCGTACGCAGGGGGCAAGCAATCAGCCCCAGCATTTT
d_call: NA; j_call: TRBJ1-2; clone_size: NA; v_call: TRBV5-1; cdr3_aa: CASSPGEQGYGYTF; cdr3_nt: TGCGCCAGCAGTCCTGGGGAACAGGGCTATGGCTACACCTTC
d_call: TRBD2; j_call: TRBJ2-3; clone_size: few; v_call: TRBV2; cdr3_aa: CASSVTSGRTDTQYF; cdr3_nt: TGTGCCAGCAGTGTTACTAGCGGGAGAACAGATACGCAGTATTTT
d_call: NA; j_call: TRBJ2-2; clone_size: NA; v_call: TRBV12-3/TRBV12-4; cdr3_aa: CASSRDPNGELFF; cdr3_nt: TGTGCCAGCAGCCGGGACCCTAACGGGGAGCTGTTTTTT
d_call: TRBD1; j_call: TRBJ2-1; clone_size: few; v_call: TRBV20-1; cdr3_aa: CSAMTGGGNEQFF; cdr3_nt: TGCAGTGCTATGACAGGGGGTGGCAATGAGCAGTTCTTC
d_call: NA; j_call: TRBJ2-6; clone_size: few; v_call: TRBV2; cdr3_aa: CASRYPQNSGANVLTF; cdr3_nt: TGTGCCAGCAGGTATCCTCAAAACTCTGGGGCCAACGTCCTGACTTTC
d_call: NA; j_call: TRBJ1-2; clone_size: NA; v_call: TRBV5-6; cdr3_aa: CAISPGSFCYTF; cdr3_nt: TGTGCCATCAGCCCCGGGAGCTTCTGCTACACCTTC
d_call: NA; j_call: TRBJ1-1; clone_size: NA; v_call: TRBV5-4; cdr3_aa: CASSLVGGMNTEAFF; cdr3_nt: TGTGCCAGCAGCTTGGTAGGAGGGATGAACACTGAAGCTTTCTTT
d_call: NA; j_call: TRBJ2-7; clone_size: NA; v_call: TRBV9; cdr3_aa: CASSHSEGSTGSYEQYF; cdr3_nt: TGTGCCAGCAGCCATAGTGAGGGGAGTACGGGTTCCTACGAGCAGTACTTC
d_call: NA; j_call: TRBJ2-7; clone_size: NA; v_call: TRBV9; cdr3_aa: CASSARGSAYEQYF; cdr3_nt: TGTGCCAGCAGCGCCAGAGGGTCAGCCTACGAGCAGTACTTC
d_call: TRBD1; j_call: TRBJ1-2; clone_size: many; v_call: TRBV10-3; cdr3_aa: CAISWDSINYGYTF; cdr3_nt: TGTGCCATCAGTTGGGACAGTATAAACTATGGCTACACCTTC
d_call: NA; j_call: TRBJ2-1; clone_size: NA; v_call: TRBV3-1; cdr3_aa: CASSREGSSYNEQFF; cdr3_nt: TGTGCCAGCAGCCGTGAGGGTAGCTCCTACAATGAGCAGTTCTTC
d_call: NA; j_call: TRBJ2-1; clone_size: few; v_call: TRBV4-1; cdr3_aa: CASSLRISYNEQFF; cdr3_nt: TGCGCCAGCAGCCTCCGGATTTCCTACAATGAGCAGTTCTTC
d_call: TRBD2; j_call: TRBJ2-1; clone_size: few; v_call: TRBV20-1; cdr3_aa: CSVAKASGAYNEQFF; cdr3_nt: TGCAGTGTCGCCAAGGCTAGCGGGGCTTACAATGAGCAGTTCTTC
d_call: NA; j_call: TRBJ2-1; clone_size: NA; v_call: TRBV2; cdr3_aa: CASSEGGYTYNEQFF; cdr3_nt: TGTGCCAGCAGTGAAGGGGGTTACACCTACAATGAGCAGTTCTTC
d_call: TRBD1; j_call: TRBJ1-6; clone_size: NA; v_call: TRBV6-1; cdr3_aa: CASRGQGERTPLHF; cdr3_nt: TGTGCCAGCAGAGGACAGGGGGAGAGGACACCCCTCCACTTT
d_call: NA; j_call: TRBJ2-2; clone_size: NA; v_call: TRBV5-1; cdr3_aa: CASSLLQGNGELFF; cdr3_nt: TGCGCCAGCAGCTTACTACAGGGTAACGGGGAGCTGTTTTTT
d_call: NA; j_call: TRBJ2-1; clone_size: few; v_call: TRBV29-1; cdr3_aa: CSPGQNNEQFF; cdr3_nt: TGCAGCCCCGGACAGAACAATGAGCAGTTCTTC
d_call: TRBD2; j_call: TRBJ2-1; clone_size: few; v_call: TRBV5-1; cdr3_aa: CASSSNSGGSYNEQFF; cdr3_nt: TGCGCCAGCAGCTCCAATAGCGGGGGGTCCTACAATGAGCAGTTCTTC
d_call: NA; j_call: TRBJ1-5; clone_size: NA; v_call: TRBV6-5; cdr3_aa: CASRDSVYNQPQHF; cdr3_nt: TGTGCCAGCAGAGACTCAGTGTACAATCAGCCCCAGCATTTT